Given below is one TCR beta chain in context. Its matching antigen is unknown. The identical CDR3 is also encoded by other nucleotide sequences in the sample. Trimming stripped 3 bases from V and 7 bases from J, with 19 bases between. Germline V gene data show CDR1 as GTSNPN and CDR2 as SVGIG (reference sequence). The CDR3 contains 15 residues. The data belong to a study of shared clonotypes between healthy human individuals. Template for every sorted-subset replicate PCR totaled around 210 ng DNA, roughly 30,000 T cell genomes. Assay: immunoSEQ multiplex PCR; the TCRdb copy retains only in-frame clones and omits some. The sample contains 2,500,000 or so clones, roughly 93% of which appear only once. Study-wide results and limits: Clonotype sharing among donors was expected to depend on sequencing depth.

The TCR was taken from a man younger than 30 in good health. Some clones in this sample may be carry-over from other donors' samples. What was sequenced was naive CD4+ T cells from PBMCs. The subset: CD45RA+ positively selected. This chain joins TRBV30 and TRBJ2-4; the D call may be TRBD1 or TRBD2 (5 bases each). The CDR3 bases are TGTGCCTGGAGGGGTACCGGGACCCCTCCGAACATTCAGTACTTC. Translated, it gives CAWRGTGTPPNIQYF.